These 31 T cell receptor beta chains were sequenced from one sample in a study of blood T cell repertoires in COVID-19. Sequencing used immunoSEQ multiplex PCR; TCRdb keeps in-frame clones, though not all of them. The profile shows around 100,000 clones, nearly 90% of them singletons. The sequencing sample was made of peripheral blood. These receptors were taken from a man aged 50 to 59 with active COVID-19.

This clone was recorded only once. The chain couples TRBV7-9 to TRBJ2-7; D perhaps matches TRBD2 (5 bases). V was pared by 5 bases and J by 3 bases, with 11 bases between. This CDR3 has 13 amino acids. Looked up from germline, CDR1 is SEHNR and CDR2 is FQNEAQ (reference sequence). For the CDR3, the DNA is TGTGCCAGCAGCCTTAGCGAGTTCTACGAGCAGTACTTC. Protein product: CASSLSEFYEQYF.

The V call is TRBV19, the J call TRBJ1-5; TRBD1 agrees at 10 bases. Losses at the gene ends were 9 bases for V and 9 bases for J; bases not matched to a gene: 11. The CDR3 loop spans 14 amino acids. Germline CDR1 LNHDA, CDR2 SQIVND (reference sequence). For the CDR3, the DNA is TGTGCCAGCGCCACCGGGACAGGGGTATGGCCCCAGCATTTT. Residues: CASATGTGVWPQHF.

This clone was seen once. The genes are TRBV14 and TRBJ2-1, with 7 bases aligning to TRBD1. The CDR3 is 15 residues long. Germline V gene sequence: CDR1 SGHDN, CDR2 FVKESK. Trimming removed 5 bases from V and 2 bases from J; junction bases left unmatched: 6. CDR3 amino acids: CASSYRGYPYNEQFF. In nucleotides, the CDR3 is TGTGCCAGCAGCTACAGGGGCTACCCCTACAATGAGCAGTTCTTC.

This chain uses TRBV7-6 with TRBJ1-6, with D perhaps TRBD1 (5 bases). Trimming removed 0 bases from V and 9 bases from J, with 12 bases in between. Germline lookup yields CDR1 SGHVS and CDR2 FNYEAQ. This CDR3 spans 15 amino acids. The CDR3 is CASSLARGTGSPLHF. DNA of the CDR3: TGTGCCAGCAGCTTAGCCCGAGGGACTGGTTCACCCCTCCACTTT.

The chain combines TRBV9 with TRBJ2-7, with 7 bases aligning to TRBD1. V shed 4 bases, J shed 3 bases, and the junction held 13 bases outside the gene matches. The CDR3 has 16 amino acids. Germline V gives CDR1 SGDLS, CDR2 YYNGEE. As DNA, the CDR3 is TGTGCCAGCAGCCGTTTGGGGGACAGAAAGAGCTACGAGCAGTACTTC. It is translated as CASSRLGDRKSYEQYF.

CDR3 residues: CASSVAGRGETQYF. DNA of the CDR3: TGTGCCAGCAGCGTAGCAGGGAGGGGGGAGACCCAGTACTTC. V is TRBV9 and J is TRBJ2-5; D is possibly TRBD2 (7 bases). Trimming cost V 0 bases and J 5 bases, with 11 bases left between them. The CDR3 has 14 residues. Germline V gives CDR1 SGDLS, CDR2 YYNGEE.

This chain joins TRBV2 and TRBJ1-6; D might be TRBD1 (6 bases). Trimming took 8 bases from V and 5 from J, leaving 13 bases between them. CDR3 length: 14 residues. The germline CDR1 and CDR2 sequences are SNHLY and FYNNEI. CDR3 region: CASFWTVDNSPLHF. In DNA form, the CDR3 reads TGTGCCAGCTTTTGGACAGTAGATAATTCACCCCTCCACTTT.

The chain is built from TRBV4-1 and TRBJ2-5; D is uncertain. The V end was cut by 3 bases, the J end by 0 bases, with 8 bases between. The length of the CDR3 is 14 residues. Germline-derived CDR1 and CDR2 are MGHRA and YSYEKL. The DNA for the CDR3 is TGCGCCAGCAGCCACGGTCCGTACCAAGAGACCCAGTACTTC. It translates to CASSHGPYQETQYF.

This chain joins TRBV7-9 and TRBJ1-1; weak D call: TRBD1 (6 bases). CDR1 SEHNR and CDR2 FQNEAQ come from the germline V gene (reference sequence). The CDR3 sequence is 15 residues long. The ends were cut back, 8 bases at V and 2 bases at J, with 18 bases in the middle. The CDR3, as DNA: TGTGCCAGCGGGGGCCAAGCCTGGGGAAACACTGAAGCTTTCTTT. It encodes CASGGQAWGNTEAFF. Complete variable domain (other parts from reference TRBV7-9 and TRBJ1-1): DTGVSQNPRHKITKRGQNVTFRCDPISEHNRLYWYRQTLGQGPEFLTYFQNEAQLEKSRLLSDRFSAERPKGSFSTLEIQRTEQGDSAMYLCASGGQAWGNTEAFFGQGTRLTVV.

The J gene is TRBJ1-2, the V gene TRBV2; possibly TRBD1 for D (6 bases). Germline loops: CDR1 SNHLY, CDR2 FYNNEI. The CDR3 runs 15 residues. With 3 bases removed from V and 7 bases from J, the gap between germline ends came to 18 bases. CDR3 nucleotides: TGTGCCAGCAGTGACCAGGGGTCCCTGTCAGGTGGCTACACCTTC. It is translated as CASSDQGSLSGGYTF.

The chain joins TRBV19 to TRBJ2-7; 7 nucleotides line up with TRBD1. Germline V gives CDR1 LNHDA, CDR2 SQIVND (reference sequence). V was pared by 4 bases and J by 2 bases, with 5 bases of the junction left unmatched. This CDR3 has 14 residues. CDR3: CASSTRTGPYEQYF. The CDR3 DNA is TGTGCCAGTAGTACGAGGACAGGACCCTACGAGCAGTACTTC.

This chain links TRBV5-1 with TRBJ1-5; 7 nucleotides align to TRBD1. The CDR3 length is 15 residues. With 0 bases clipped from V and 1 base from J, the junction kept 1 base outside the gene matches. Germline V gives CDR1 SGHRS, CDR2 YFSETQ. The CDR3 DNA is TGCGCCAGCAGCTTGGGACAGGGAAGCAATCAGCCCCAGCATTTT. Amino acid sequence: CASSLGQGSNQPQHF.

J is TRBJ2-7 and V is TRBV4-2; a possible D gene is TRBD2 (6 bases). This CDR3 region has 14 residues. V was shortened by 6 bases and J by 7 bases, with 19 bases between the two germline ends. Germline V CDR1 and CDR2: LGHNA, YNFKEQ. Here the CDR3 DNA reads TGTGCCAGCAGGCCGGACCGTGAACGGGAGGAGCAGTACTTC. Its protein product is CASRPDREREEQYF.

This chain uses TRBV3-1 (or the pseudogene TRBV3-2) with TRBJ2-7; 9 nucleotides align to TRBD1. Germline CDR1 is LGHDT and CDR2 is YNNKEL (reference sequence). CDR3 length: 14 residues. The ends lost 4 bases at V and 3 bases at J; junction bases unmatched: 4. The CDR3 reads CASSLGQGGYEQYF. In nucleotides, the CDR3 is TGTGCCAGCAGCCTGGGACAGGGCGGCTACGAGCAGTACTTC.

CDR3 protein: CASSLVRDRGVPLHF. In nucleotides, the CDR3 is TGTGCCAGCAGCTTAGTTCGGGACAGGGGGGTACCCCTCCACTTT. The chain is built from TRBV7-9 and TRBJ1-6, with 11 bases identical to TRBD1. This CDR3 spans 15 amino acids. The germline gives CDR1 SEHNR, CDR2 FQNEAQ (reference sequence). Trimming took 1 base from V and 12 from J; bases not matched to a gene: 5.

The DNA for the CDR3 is TGTGCTAGTGGACAGGGGGTGTCTATCTTTGAGCAGTTCTTC. Its protein product is CASGQGVSIFEQFF. The V gene is TRBV12-5, the J gene TRBJ2-1; 8 bases are shared with TRBD1. The CDR3 sequence is 14 residues long. Per the germline V gene, CDR1 is LGHNT and CDR2 is FRNRAP. V shed 6 bases and J 9 bases; nucleotides not matched to a gene: 10.

The chain combines TRBV6-5 with TRBJ2-3; possible D gene TRBD1, 6 bases. The CDR3 is 15 residues long. Germline V gives CDR1 MNHEY, CDR2 SVGAGI. With 0 bases removed from V and 3 bases from J, the gap between germline ends came to 10 bases. Here the CDR3 DNA reads TGTGCCAGCAGTTACTCCCCGGGGACAACAGATACGCAGTATTTT. Translated, it gives CASSYSPGTTDTQYF.

The rearrangement links TRBV6-5 to TRBJ1-1, with D perhaps matching TRBD1 (5 bases). The CDR3 covers 12 residues. V dropped 7 bases and J dropped 4 bases, with 10 bases sitting between them. Per the germline V gene, CDR1 is MNHEY and CDR2 is SVGAGI. CDR3 residues: CASTGGSTEAFF. DNA of the CDR3: TGTGCCAGCACCGGGGGGAGCACTGAAGCTTTCTTT.

The chain couples TRBV5-1 to TRBJ1-4, with D maybe TRBD1 (6 bases). Germline V gene sequence: CDR1 SGHRS, CDR2 YFSETQ. This CDR3 contains 14 residues. V lost 4 bases and J lost 7, with 14 bases in between. CDR3 amino acids: CASSRGGEGEKLFF. The DNA of the CDR3 is TGCGCCAGCAGCAGAGGGGGGGAAGGTGAAAAACTGTTTTTT.

For the CDR3, the DNA is TGTGCCAGCAACACCGGGGGGCCTCAAGAGACCCAGTACTTC. Its translation is CASNTGGPQETQYF. The chain couples TRBV11-2 to TRBJ2-5; D might be TRBD2 (7 bases). CDR1 is SGHAT, CDR2 FQNNGV, per germline. Trimming removed 7 bases from V and 2 bases from J, with 14 bases in between. This CDR3 spans 14 amino acids.

CDR3 loop: CASSSPGGGGTEAFF. The CDR3, as DNA: TGTGCCAGTAGTAGCCCGGGTGGTGGCGGCACTGAAGCTTTCTTT. The chain uses TRBV19 and TRBJ1-1; D uncertain. The CDR3 contains 15 residues. CDR1 is LNHDA, CDR2 SQIVND, per germline (reference sequence). Trimming shortened V by 4 bases and J by 4 bases, and 16 bases separated the two germline ends.

The V and J genes are TRBV19 and TRBJ1-2, with D possibly TRBD1 on 6 matching bases. The germline V gene has CDR1 LNHDA and CDR2 SQIVND (reference sequence). V gave up 5 bases and J gave up 4 bases, with 11 bases separating them. The length of the CDR3 is 13 residues. CDR3 nucleotide sequence: TGTGCCAGTAGTCGGGGACACCCCTATGGCTACACCTTC. Protein product: CASSRGHPYGYTF.

J is TRBJ2-7 and V is TRBV4-1; 8 nucleotides match TRBD1. CDR1 MGHRA and CDR2 YSYEKL come from the germline V gene. Losses at the gene ends were 2 bases for V and 7 bases for J; bases not matched to a gene: 13. The CDR3 totals 16 residues. Written as DNA, the CDR3 is TGCGCCAGCAGCCAACTCTCGTTCCAGGGGGCTGAAGAGCAGTACTTC. Amino acids: CASSQLSFQGAEEQYF.

This clone was detected only a few times. V is TRBV9 and J is TRBJ1-1; the match to TRBD1 covers 9 bases. CDR1 is SGDLS and CDR2 is YYNGEE in the germline V gene. Germline trimming cut 4 bases from V and 4 bases from J; bases unmatched to any gene: 8. The CDR3 is 15 residues long. The CDR3 sequence is CASSPSDRGVTEAFF. The DNA for the CDR3 is TGTGCCAGCAGCCCCTCCGACAGGGGGGTCACTGAAGCTTTCTTT.

The gene calls are TRBV3-1 (or the pseudogene TRBV3-2) and TRBJ2-3; the match to TRBD2 covers 9 bases. In germline, CDR1 is LGHDT, CDR2 YNNKEL (reference sequence). The trim removed 1 base at V and 5 bases at J, leaving 4 bases unmatched. The CDR3 loop spans 15 amino acids. CDR3 amino acids: CASSQVAGGRDTQYF. CDR3 nucleotides: TGTGCCAGCAGCCAAGTTGCGGGGGGGCGAGATACGCAGTATTTT.

The V and J genes are TRBV2 and TRBJ2-1; tentative D call: TRBD2 (6 bases). This CDR3 contains 17 residues. Trimming shortened V by 6 bases and J by 1 base, and 19 bases separated the two germline ends. Germline V lookup: CDR1 SNHLY, CDR2 FYNNEI. DNA for the CDR3: TGTGCCAGCAGCGGGGGTCAGGAGGCTGTTTCCTACAATGAGCAGTTCTTC. Residues: CASSGGQEAVSYNEQFF.

The rearrangement links TRBV7-2 to TRBJ1-5; 7 bases fit TRBD1. The CDR3 sequence is 15 residues long. Germline V lookup: CDR1 SGHTA, CDR2 FQGNSA. V was pared by 5 bases and J by 4 bases, with 8 bases of the junction left unmatched. Here the CDR3 reads CASSITRDRNQPQHF. CDR3 DNA sequence: TGTGCCAGCAGCATTACCCGGGACAGAAATCAGCCCCAGCATTTT. The whole variable domain, filled in from reference TRBV7-2 and TRBJ1-5, reads GAGVSQSPSNKVTEKGKDVELRCDPISGHTALYWYRQSLGQGLEFLIYFQGNSAPDKSGLPSDRFSAERTGGSVSTLTIQRTQQEDSAVYLCASSITRDRNQPQHFGDGTRLSIL.

The V call is TRBV2, the J call TRBJ2-2; 13 bases fit TRBD2. V was pared by 7 bases and J by 3 bases, with 2 bases of the junction left unmatched. CDR1 and CDR2 from the germline V gene are SNHLY and FYNNEI. The CDR3 has 15 amino acids. CDR3 sequence (DNA): TGTGCCAGCACCGGACTAGCGGGGGACACCGGGGAGCTGTTTTTT. Amino acid sequence: CASTGLAGDTGELFF.

This chain uses TRBV5-6 with TRBJ2-7; TRBD2 matches at 8 bases. The CDR3 consists of 12 residues. The germline V gene encodes CDR1 SGHDT and CDR2 YYEEEE. J gave up 6 bases and V 4 bases, and 3 bases lay outside the gene matches. This CDR3 is CASSRAGGEQYF. CDR3 nucleotide sequence: TGTGCCAGCAGCCGTGCGGGGGGCGAGCAGTACTTC.

The gene calls are TRBV14 and TRBJ1-4, with D maybe TRBD1 (5 bases). The germline V gene encodes CDR1 SGHDN and CDR2 FVKESK. Trimming left V 0 bases short and J 8 bases short, with 16 bases between. The CDR3 is made up of 16 amino acids. Here the CDR3 reads CASSQDRDPGGEKLFF. The CDR3 DNA sequence: TGTGCCAGCAGCCAAGATCGTGACCCGGGGGGGGAAAAACTGTTTTTT.

The DNA of the CDR3 is TGTGCCAGCAGCCTACAGGGGTTCGACACCATATATTTT. This sequence encodes CASSLQGFDTIYF. V gene TRBV7-9 combines with J gene TRBJ1-3, with 7 positions matching TRBD1. The V gene's germline CDR1 is SEHNR and CDR2 FQNEAQ (reference sequence). This CDR3 comprises 13 residues. After removal of 5 bases from V and 8 bases from J, the junction contained 6 bases not matched to a gene.